This TCR beta chain was sequenced during a study of OX40 agonist ivuxolimab in advanced cancers. Study-level findings and limits: CD4+ and CD8+ blood T cells expanded clonally by week 6 at 0.1 to 3.0 mg/kg.

V lost 3 bases to trimming and J lost 12 bases, with 14 bases between them. The CDR3 totals 13 residues. CDR1 is MNHNY, CDR2 SVGAGI, per germline (reference sequence). Clones were read by immunoSEQ multiplex PCR, and TCRdb kept only the in-frame ones, dropping some. The sample holds tens of thousands of clones, about 88% seen once. On this clone: The target antigen is unknown.

This clonotype was sampled from an adult with an advanced solid tumor such as melanoma, head and neck, liver or kidney cancer. This material consisted of CD4+ or CD8+ T cells sorted from blood, taken in a trial of the OX40 agonist ivuxolimab. The V gene is TRBV6-6, the J gene TRBJ1-4, with D uncertain. The CDR3, as DNA: TGTGCCAGCAGTTATGAAGGGAGGGAGGAACTGTTTTTT. Translation: CASSYEGREELFF.